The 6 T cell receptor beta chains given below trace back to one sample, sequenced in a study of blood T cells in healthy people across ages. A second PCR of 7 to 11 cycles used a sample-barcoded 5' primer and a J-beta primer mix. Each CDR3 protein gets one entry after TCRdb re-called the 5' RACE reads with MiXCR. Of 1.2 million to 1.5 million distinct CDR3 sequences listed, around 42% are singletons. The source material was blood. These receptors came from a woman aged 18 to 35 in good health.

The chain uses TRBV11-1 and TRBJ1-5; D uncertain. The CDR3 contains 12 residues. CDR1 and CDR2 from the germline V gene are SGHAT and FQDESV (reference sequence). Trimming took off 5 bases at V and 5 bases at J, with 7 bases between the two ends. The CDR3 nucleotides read TGTGCCAGCAGCGCCGGGGATCAGCCCCAGCATTTT. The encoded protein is CASSAGDQPQHF. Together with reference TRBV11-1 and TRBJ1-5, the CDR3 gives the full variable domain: EAEVAQSPRYKITEKSQAVAFWCDPISGHATLYWYRQILGQGPELLVQFQDESVVDDSQLPKDRFSAERLKGVDSTLKIQPAELGDSAMYLCASSAGDQPQHFGDGTRLSIL.

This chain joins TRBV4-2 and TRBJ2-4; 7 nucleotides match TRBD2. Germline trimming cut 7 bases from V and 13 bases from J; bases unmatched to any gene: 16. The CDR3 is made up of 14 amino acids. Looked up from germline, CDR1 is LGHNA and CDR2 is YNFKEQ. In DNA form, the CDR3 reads TGTGCCAGCATAGCTGGCGGGAGTGCAAATGAGCAGTACTTC. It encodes CASIAGGSANEQYF.

Written as DNA, the CDR3 is TGCAGCGTTGGCCGACAGGGCTTCGACGAGCAGTACTTC. This translates into CSVGRQGFDEQYF. V and J are TRBV29-1 and TRBJ2-7; 7 bases agree with TRBD1. The CDR3 covers 13 residues. Germline loops: CDR1 SQVTM, CDR2 ANQGSEA. Trimming removed 4 bases from V and 5 bases from J; junction bases left unmatched: 8.

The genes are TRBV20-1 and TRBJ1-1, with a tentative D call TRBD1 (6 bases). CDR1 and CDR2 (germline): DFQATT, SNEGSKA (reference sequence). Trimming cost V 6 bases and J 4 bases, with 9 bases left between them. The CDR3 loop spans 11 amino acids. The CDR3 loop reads CSADRSTEAFF. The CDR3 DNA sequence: TGCAGTGCCGACAGGAGCACTGAAGCTTTCTTT.

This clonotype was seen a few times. CDR3 bases: TGTGCCAGCAGCTCCCCGGCCTCTGGGGCCAACGTCCTGACTTTC. The encoded protein is CASSSPASGANVLTF. The chain has TRBV13 and TRBJ2-6, with D unclear. V lost 4 bases and J lost 0, with 7 bases in between. CDR1 is PRHDT and CDR2 is FYEKMQ in the germline V gene (reference sequence). The CDR3 consists of 15 residues.

CDR3 sequence (DNA): TGTGCCAGCAGCGTAGATCGGGGGGCTGCAGATACGCAGTATTTT. Its protein is CASSVDRGAADTQYF. This chain connects TRBV9 to TRBJ2-3, with D perhaps TRBD2 (7 bases). The CDR3 extends over 15 amino acids. V lost 0 bases, J lost 4 bases, and 12 bases lay in between. Germline CDR1 is SGDLS and CDR2 is YYNGEE.